This TCR beta chain was sequenced in a study of T cell changes during pregnancy in multiple sclerosis. In germline, CDR1 is MGHDK, CDR2 SYGVNS. The CDR3 extends over 12 amino acids. V lost 9 bases and J lost 6, with 14 bases in between. Here immunoSEQ multiplex PCR was the method, and the copy in TCRdb shows in-frame clones only, minus some. Of 84,000 or so clones listed, about 95% were seen once; the top ten hold 2.5%. This TCR derives from a female donor with multiple sclerosis, enrolled in a pregnancy study. V is TRBV25-1 and J is TRBJ1-1, with a possible D match to TRBD1 (6 bases). This specimen consisted of peripheral blood, obtained in the third trimester of pregnancy. CDR3 nucleotide sequence: TGTGCCAGGACAAAAGGGGGACCTGAAGCTTTCTTT. It yields the protein CARTKGGPEAFF.